Listed below are T cell receptor beta chains from one sample, sequenced in a study of molecular identifiers for immune sequencing clone quantification. MiXCR, applied by TCRdb to the PCR reads, yields one record per CDR3 protein. This sample has some 680,000 distinct CDR3 sequences, with over 25% found just once. The sequenced sample was naive CD8+ T cells from blood, with Jurkat cell RNA spiked in. All receptors derive from a human donor in good health. Some libraries in this study had Jurkat cell RNA spiked in. Each CDR3 is given with its conserved first and last residue. A D gene is named only where the DNA matches it firmly. Rows give clone size only sometimes, using once, few, many, or a class for an expanded clone.

abundance: few; j_gene: TRBJ2-7; d_gene: .; v_gene: TRBV30; CDR3nt: TGTGCCTGGGGACGGACCAACTACGAGCAGTACTTC; CDR3aa: CAWGRTNYEQYF
abundance: many; j_gene: TRBJ2-2; d_gene: TRBD1; v_gene: TRBV4-3; CDR3nt: TGCGCCAGCAGCCCGGGACAGTACACCGGGGAGCTGTTTTTT; CDR3aa: CASSPGQYTGELFF
abundance: .; j_gene: TRBJ1-5; d_gene: .; v_gene: TRBV11-2; CDR3nt: TGTGCCAGCAGCTTTGGGTCGGGCTATAGCAATCAGCCCCAGCATTTT; CDR3aa: CASSFGSGYSNQPQHF
abundance: many; j_gene: TRBJ2-7; d_gene: TRBD2; v_gene: TRBV5-5; CDR3nt: TGTGCCAGCAGCTTAGGGACTAGGTCCTACGAGCAGTACTTC; CDR3aa: CASSLGTRSYEQYF
abundance: few; j_gene: TRBJ2-3; d_gene: .; v_gene: TRBV7-6; CDR3nt: TGTGCCAGCAGCATTCCCACAGATACGCAGTATTTT; CDR3aa: CASSIPTDTQYF
abundance: many; j_gene: TRBJ2-7; d_gene: TRBD2; v_gene: TRBV28; CDR3nt: TGTGCCAGCAGACCCGAGGTAGCGGGGTACGAGCAGTACTTC; CDR3aa: CASRPEVAGYEQYF
abundance: .; j_gene: TRBJ2-1; d_gene: TRBD2; v_gene: TRBV29-1; CDR3nt: TGCAGCGTTGAAGATGGAGGGAGGGTATTCGAGCAGTTCTTC; CDR3aa: CSVEDGGRVFEQFF
abundance: .; j_gene: TRBJ1-1; d_gene: TRBD1; v_gene: TRBV7-9; CDR3nt: TGTGCCAGCAGCCCGTCGACAGGGTCGAACACTGAAGCTTTCTTT; CDR3aa: CASSPSTGSNTEAFF
abundance: .; j_gene: TRBJ2-2; d_gene: .; v_gene: TRBV7-9; CDR3nt: TGTGCCAGCAGCTCTTCCCAGACCACCGGGGAGCTGTTTTTT; CDR3aa: CASSSSQTTGELFF
abundance: .; j_gene: TRBJ2-2; d_gene: .; v_gene: TRBV2; CDR3nt: TGTGCCAGCAGTGAAGAGTATAGAGGGGCGAACACCGGGGAGCTGTTTTTT; CDR3aa: CASSEEYRGANTGELFF
abundance: few; j_gene: TRBJ2-7; d_gene: .; v_gene: TRBV6-2/TRBV6-3; CDR3nt: TGTGCCAGCAGTTACGACAGCGACGAGCAGTACTTC; CDR3aa: CASSYDSDEQYF
abundance: .; j_gene: TRBJ2-3; d_gene: .; v_gene: TRBV6-5; CDR3nt: TGTGCCAGCAGTTACTCGGGTGCTACCACAGATACGCAGTATTTT; CDR3aa: CASSYSGATTDTQYF
abundance: .; j_gene: TRBJ2-1; d_gene: .; v_gene: TRBV6-1; CDR3nt: TGTGCCAGCAGACCAGGGGTAACCTACAATGAGCAGTTCTTC; CDR3aa: CASRPGVTYNEQFF
abundance: .; j_gene: TRBJ2-1; d_gene: .; v_gene: TRBV7-3; CDR3nt: TGTGCCAGCAGCTTAGGGCCTCCCGTGGACTACTCCTACAATGAGCAGTTCTTC; CDR3aa: CASSLGPPVDYSYNEQFF
abundance: .; j_gene: TRBJ1-5; d_gene: .; v_gene: TRBV6-2/TRBV6-3; CDR3nt: TGTGCCAGCACCCCGATGCTTGCGGGGGGGCGGGATACGCAGCATTTT; CDR3aa: CASTPMLAGGRDTQHF
abundance: few; j_gene: TRBJ2-3; d_gene: TRBD2; v_gene: TRBV5-1; CDR3nt: TGCCCCAGCAAGACGGGGGGGGTAGAAGATACGCAGTATTTT; CDR3aa: CPSKTGGVEDTQYF
abundance: .; j_gene: TRBJ1-4; d_gene: TRBD1; v_gene: TRBV19; CDR3nt: TGTGCCGGTAGTTCCCGGGACAGGGGTAATGAAAAACTGTTTTTT; CDR3aa: CAGSSRDRGNEKLFF
abundance: many; j_gene: TRBJ2-3; d_gene: TRBD1; v_gene: TRBV5-1; CDR3nt: TGCGCCAGCGGCGGACAGGGGGCCCCAGATACGCAGTATTTT; CDR3aa: CASGGQGAPDTQYF
abundance: .; j_gene: TRBJ2-5; d_gene: .; v_gene: TRBV4-3; CDR3nt: TGCGCCAGCAGCCGAGACCGCGTCGGGGAGACCCAGTACTTC; CDR3aa: CASSRDRVGETQYF
abundance: many; j_gene: TRBJ1-1; d_gene: .; v_gene: TRBV7-2; CDR3nt: TGTGCCAGCAGCTTAGTCGTTGGAGTCCCTGAAGCTTTCTTT; CDR3aa: CASSLVVGVPEAFF
abundance: .; j_gene: TRBJ1-1; d_gene: TRBD1; v_gene: TRBV7-9; CDR3nt: TGTGCCAGCAGACCAGGGGGCCCCAGCACTGAAGCTTTCTTT; CDR3aa: CASRPGGPSTEAFF
abundance: many; j_gene: TRBJ2-7; d_gene: .; v_gene: TRBV5-5; CDR3nt: TGTGCCAGCAGCTTTGGCGGCCCCTACGAGCAGTACTTC; CDR3aa: CASSFGGPYEQYF
abundance: .; j_gene: TRBJ2-2; d_gene: .; v_gene: TRBV29-1; CDR3nt: TGCAGCGTCGTGCCGGGGGAACCAAGCGGGGAGCTGTTTTTT; CDR3aa: CSVVPGEPSGELFF
abundance: many; j_gene: TRBJ2-7; d_gene: .; v_gene: TRBV29-1; CDR3nt: TGCAGCTTTGTTCTACCGGGACAAACCTACGAGCAGTACTTC; CDR3aa: CSFVLPGQTYEQYF
abundance: many; j_gene: TRBJ2-7; d_gene: TRBD2; v_gene: TRBV20-1; CDR3nt: TGCAGTGCTAGAGATGCTAGCGGGATCCTTCCCGCCGTACTACTTTCCTTC; CDR3aa: CSARDASGILPAVLLSF
abundance: few; j_gene: TRBJ2-1; d_gene: TRBD2; v_gene: TRBV7-9; CDR3nt: TGTGCCAGCTCCCCCAGCGGGACCCAATCCTACAATGAGCAGTTCTTC; CDR3aa: CASSPSGTQSYNEQFF
abundance: once; j_gene: TRBJ1-1; d_gene: .; v_gene: TRBV5-1; CDR3nt: TGCGCCAGCAGCTTGACAGGGTCCATGAACACTGAAGCTTTCTTT; CDR3aa: CASSLTGSMNTEAFF
abundance: many; j_gene: TRBJ2-7; d_gene: TRBD1; v_gene: TRBV5-1; CDR3nt: TGCGCCAGCAGCTTGGCCCGGGACAGGGCCTACGAGCAGTACTTC; CDR3aa: CASSLARDRAYEQYF
abundance: few; j_gene: TRBJ2-7; d_gene: TRBD1; v_gene: TRBV4-1; CDR3nt: TGCGCCAGCAGCCCACGGCTGGGGACAGGGGCCTACGAGCAGTACTTC; CDR3aa: CASSPRLGTGAYEQYF
abundance: few; j_gene: TRBJ2-1; d_gene: .; v_gene: TRBV11-2; CDR3nt: TGTGCCACCCAACTGATAGGGGTCGATGAGCAGTTCTTC; CDR3aa: CATQLIGVDEQFF
abundance: many; j_gene: TRBJ2-2; d_gene: TRBD2; v_gene: TRBV29-1; CDR3nt: TGCAGCGTTGACGGGGGGGTGAACACCGGGGAGCTGTTTTTT; CDR3aa: CSVDGGVNTGELFF
abundance: many; j_gene: TRBJ2-2; d_gene: TRBD1; v_gene: TRBV6-5; CDR3nt: TGTGCCAGCAGTTACCCGACAGGGGTCCCCGGGGAGCTGTTTTTT; CDR3aa: CASSYPTGVPGELFF
abundance: few; j_gene: TRBJ2-7; d_gene: .; v_gene: TRBV11-2; CDR3nt: TGTGCCAGCAGTAAACAGGGTGGGGCCTACGAGCAGTACTTC; CDR3aa: CASSKQGGAYEQYF
abundance: many; j_gene: TRBJ2-5; d_gene: .; v_gene: TRBV5-1; CDR3nt: TGCGCCACCAGTGATGGATTGCAAGAGACCCAGTACTTC; CDR3aa: CATSDGLQETQYF
abundance: .; j_gene: TRBJ2-1; d_gene: TRBD2; v_gene: TRBV5-8; CDR3nt: TGTGCCAGCACCGCGAGCGGGAACTGGTACAATGAGCAGTTCTTC; CDR3aa: CASTASGNWYNEQFF
abundance: many; j_gene: TRBJ2-2; d_gene: .; v_gene: TRBV5-6; CDR3nt: TGTGCCAGCAGCCTTCTAGACTTGAACACCGGGGAGCTGTTTTTT; CDR3aa: CASSLLDLNTGELFF
abundance: many; j_gene: TRBJ2-7; d_gene: TRBD2; v_gene: TRBV7-2; CDR3nt: TGTGCCAGCAGCTCCGGGACTAGCGTCGACGAGCAGTACTTC; CDR3aa: CASSSGTSVDEQYF
abundance: .; j_gene: TRBJ2-3; d_gene: TRBD1; v_gene: TRBV4-1; CDR3nt: TGCGCCAGCAGTCAGTCGACAGGGGAATATCAGCCCCAGTATTTT; CDR3aa: CASSQSTGEYQPQYF
abundance: .; j_gene: TRBJ1-1; d_gene: .; v_gene: TRBV19; CDR3nt: TGTGCCAGTAGTATACGGGGGTCGGTGAACACTGAAGCTTTCTTT; CDR3aa: CASSIRGSVNTEAFF
abundance: few; j_gene: TRBJ1-1; d_gene: TRBD1; v_gene: TRBV7-6; CDR3nt: TGTGCCAGCAGCTTAGCGCGTGGGGAGGGGGCCACTGAAGCTTTCTTT; CDR3aa: CASSLARGEGATEAFF
abundance: many; j_gene: TRBJ2-3; d_gene: TRBD2; v_gene: TRBV7-8; CDR3nt: TGTGCCAGCAGCTTAGATGGTAGCGGGGGGTTCACAGATACGCAGTATTTT; CDR3aa: CASSLDGSGGFTDTQYF
abundance: many; j_gene: TRBJ1-1; d_gene: .; v_gene: TRBV20-1; CDR3nt: TGCAGTGCTAGCTATGGAGCGAACACTGAAGCTTTCTTT; CDR3aa: CSASYGANTEAFF
abundance: many; j_gene: TRBJ1-1; d_gene: .; v_gene: TRBV19; CDR3nt: TGTGCCAGTAGTATGGACTCTGCGAACACTGAAGCTTTCTTT; CDR3aa: CASSMDSANTEAFF
abundance: few; j_gene: TRBJ2-7; d_gene: TRBD1; v_gene: TRBV28; CDR3nt: TGTGCCAGCAGCACAGGGGGTCACTTCTACGAGCAGTACTTC; CDR3aa: CASSTGGHFYEQYF
abundance: few; j_gene: TRBJ1-1; d_gene: .; v_gene: TRBV7-9; CDR3nt: TGTGCCAGCAGGATTATGAGCACTGAAGCTTTCTTT; CDR3aa: CASRIMSTEAFF
abundance: many; j_gene: TRBJ2-2; d_gene: .; v_gene: TRBV19; CDR3nt: TGTGCCAGTAGTATAGCAGTTGCCACCGGGGAGCTGTTTTTT; CDR3aa: CASSIAVATGELFF
abundance: few; j_gene: TRBJ2-7; d_gene: TRBD2; v_gene: TRBV15; CDR3nt: TGTGCCACCAGCAGTGATCATCGGACTAGCGACTACGAGCAGTACTTC; CDR3aa: CATSSDHRTSDYEQYF
abundance: many; j_gene: TRBJ1-1; d_gene: .; v_gene: TRBV6-5; CDR3nt: TGTGCCAGCAGTCCACCCCTTCGAAGGACTGAAGCTTTCTTT; CDR3aa: CASSPPLRRTEAFF
abundance: many; j_gene: TRBJ1-1; d_gene: .; v_gene: TRBV5-4; CDR3nt: TGTGCCAGCAGACTGACAGGCGACGTAGCTGAAGCTTTCTTT; CDR3aa: CASRLTGDVAEAFF
abundance: .; j_gene: TRBJ1-3; d_gene: TRBD1; v_gene: TRBV4-1; CDR3nt: TGCGCCAGCAGCCAATTTCCGTTTCCCCAACAGGGGGCTGGAAACACCATATATTTT; CDR3aa: CASSQFPFPQQGAGNTIYF
abundance: many; j_gene: TRBJ2-7; d_gene: TRBD1; v_gene: TRBV4-1; CDR3nt: TGCGCCAGCAGCCAAGCTGGGTTTCCCGGGACAGGGGGAGAGCAGTACTTC; CDR3aa: CASSQAGFPGTGGEQYF
abundance: once; j_gene: TRBJ1-6; d_gene: .; v_gene: TRBV20-1; CDR3nt: TGCAGTGCCACGGGAGGGGTGAGCTCCTATAATTCACCCCTCCACTTT; CDR3aa: CSATGGVSSYNSPLHF
abundance: .; j_gene: TRBJ2-3; d_gene: TRBD1; v_gene: TRBV24-1; CDR3nt: TGTGCCACCAGTGGTTTACAGGGGGCGACTAGCACAGATACGCAGTATTTT; CDR3aa: CATSGLQGATSTDTQYF
abundance: .; j_gene: TRBJ2-7; d_gene: TRBD1; v_gene: TRBV3-1; CDR3nt: TGTGCCAGCAGCCCCAGACCGGGACAGGGTAAGAACGAGCAGTACTTC; CDR3aa: CASSPRPGQGKNEQYF